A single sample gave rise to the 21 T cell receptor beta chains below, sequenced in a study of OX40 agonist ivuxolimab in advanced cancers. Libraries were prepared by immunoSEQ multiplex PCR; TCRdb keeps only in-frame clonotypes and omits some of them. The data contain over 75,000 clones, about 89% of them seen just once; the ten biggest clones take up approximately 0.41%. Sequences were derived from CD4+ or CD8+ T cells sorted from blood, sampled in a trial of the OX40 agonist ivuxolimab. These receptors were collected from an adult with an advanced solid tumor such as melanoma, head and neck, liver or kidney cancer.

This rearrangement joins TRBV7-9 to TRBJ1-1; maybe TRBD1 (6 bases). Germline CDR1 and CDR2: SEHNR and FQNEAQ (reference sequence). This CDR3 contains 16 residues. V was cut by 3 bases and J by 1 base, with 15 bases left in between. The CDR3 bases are TGTGCCAGCAGCTTCTGGCAGGGGCACGGGAACACTGAAGCTTTCTTT. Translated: CASSFWQGHGNTEAFF. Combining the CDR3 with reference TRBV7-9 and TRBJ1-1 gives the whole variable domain DTGVSQNPRHKITKRGQNVTFRCDPISEHNRLYWYRQTLGQGPEFLTYFQNEAQLEKSRLLSDRFSAERPKGSFSTLEIQRTEQGDSAMYLCASSFWQGHGNTEAFFGQGTRLTVV.

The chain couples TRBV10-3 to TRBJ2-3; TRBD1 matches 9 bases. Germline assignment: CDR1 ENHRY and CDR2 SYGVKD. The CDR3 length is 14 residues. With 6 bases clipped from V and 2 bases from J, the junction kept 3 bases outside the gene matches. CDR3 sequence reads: CAISRDRDTDTQYF. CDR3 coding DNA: TGTGCCATCAGCCGGGACAGGGACACAGATACGCAGTATTTT.

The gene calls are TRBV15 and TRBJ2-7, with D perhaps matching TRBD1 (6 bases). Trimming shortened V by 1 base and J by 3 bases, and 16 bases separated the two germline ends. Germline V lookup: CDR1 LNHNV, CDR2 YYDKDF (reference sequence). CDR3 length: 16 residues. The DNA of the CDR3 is TGTGCCACCAGCAGAGGGCTTTCCGGGACACGCTACGAGCAGTACTTC. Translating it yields CATSRGLSGTRYEQYF.

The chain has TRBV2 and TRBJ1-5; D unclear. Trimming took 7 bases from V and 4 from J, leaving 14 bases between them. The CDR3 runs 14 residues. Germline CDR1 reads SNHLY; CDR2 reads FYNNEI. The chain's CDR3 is CASTTGLGNQPQHF. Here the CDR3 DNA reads TGTGCCAGCACGACGGGATTGGGAAATCAGCCCCAGCATTTT. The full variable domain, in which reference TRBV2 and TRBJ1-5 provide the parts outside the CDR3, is EPEVTQTPSHQVTQMGQEVILRCVPISNHLYFYWYRQILGQKVEFLVSFYNNEISEKSEIFDDQFSVERPDGSNFTLKIRSTKLEDSAMYFCASTTGLGNQPQHFGDGTRLSIL.

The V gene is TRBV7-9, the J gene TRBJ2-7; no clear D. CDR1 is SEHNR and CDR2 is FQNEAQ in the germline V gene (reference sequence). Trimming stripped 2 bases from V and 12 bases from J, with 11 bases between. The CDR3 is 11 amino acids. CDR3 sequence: CASSLYNVWYF. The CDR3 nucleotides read TGTGCCAGCAGCTTATATAATGTGTGGTACTTC. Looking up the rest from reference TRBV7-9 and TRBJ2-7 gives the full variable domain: DTGVSQNPRHKITKRGQNVTFRCDPISEHNRLYWYRQTLGQGPEFLTYFQNEAQLEKSRLLSDRFSAERPKGSFSTLEIQRTEQGDSAMYLCASSLYNVWYFGPGTRLTVT.

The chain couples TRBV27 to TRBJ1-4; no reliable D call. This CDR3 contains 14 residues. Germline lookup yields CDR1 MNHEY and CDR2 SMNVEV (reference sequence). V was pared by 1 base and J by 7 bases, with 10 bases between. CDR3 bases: TGTGCCAGCAGTTTATGGGCCTACGGTGAAAAACTGTTTTTT. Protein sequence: CASSLWAYGEKLFF.

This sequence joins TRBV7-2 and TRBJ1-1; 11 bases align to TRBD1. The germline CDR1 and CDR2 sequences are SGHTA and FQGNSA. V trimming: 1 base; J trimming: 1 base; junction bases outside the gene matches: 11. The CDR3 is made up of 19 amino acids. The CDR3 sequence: CASSLDPGDRGIWNTEAFF. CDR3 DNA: TGTGCCAGCAGCTTAGATCCGGGGGACAGGGGGATATGGAACACTGAAGCTTTCTTT.

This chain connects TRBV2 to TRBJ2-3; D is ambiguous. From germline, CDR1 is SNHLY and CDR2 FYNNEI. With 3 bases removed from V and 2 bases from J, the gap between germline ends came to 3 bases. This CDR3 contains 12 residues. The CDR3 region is CASSDNTDTQYF. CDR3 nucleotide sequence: TGTGCCAGCAGTGACAACACAGATACGCAGTATTTT.

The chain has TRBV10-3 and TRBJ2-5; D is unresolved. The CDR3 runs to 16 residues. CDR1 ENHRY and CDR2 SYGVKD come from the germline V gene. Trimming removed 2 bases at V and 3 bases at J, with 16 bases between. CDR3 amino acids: CAISEIRAVQEETQYF. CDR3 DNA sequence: TGTGCCATCAGTGAGATAAGGGCCGTTCAAGAAGAGACCCAGTACTTC.

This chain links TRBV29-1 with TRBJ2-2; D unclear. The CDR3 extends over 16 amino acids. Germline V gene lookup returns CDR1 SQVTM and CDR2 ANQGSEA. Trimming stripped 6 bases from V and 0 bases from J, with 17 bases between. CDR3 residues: CSVAGIGQANTGELFF. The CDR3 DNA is TGCAGCGTCGCTGGGATTGGGCAGGCGAACACCGGGGAGCTGTTTTTT.

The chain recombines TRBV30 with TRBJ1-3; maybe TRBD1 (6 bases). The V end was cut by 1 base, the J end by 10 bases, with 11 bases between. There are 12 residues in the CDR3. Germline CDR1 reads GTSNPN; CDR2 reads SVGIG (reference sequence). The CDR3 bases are TGTGCCTGGAGTGGCCCAGGGGATACCATATATTTT. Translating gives CAWSGPGDTIYF.

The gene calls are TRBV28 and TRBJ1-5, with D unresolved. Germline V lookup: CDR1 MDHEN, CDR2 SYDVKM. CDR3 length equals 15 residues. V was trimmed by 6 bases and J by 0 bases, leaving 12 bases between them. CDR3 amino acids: CASSWGGLSNQPQHF. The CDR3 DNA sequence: TGTGCCAGCAGCTGGGGAGGACTTAGCAATCAGCCCCAGCATTTT. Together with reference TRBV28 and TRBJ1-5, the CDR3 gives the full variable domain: DVKVTQSSRYLVKRTGEKVFLECVQDMDHENMFWYRQDPGLGLRLIYFSYDVKMKEKGDIPEGYSVSREKKERFSLILESASTNQTSMYLCASSWGGLSNQPQHFGDGTRLSIL.

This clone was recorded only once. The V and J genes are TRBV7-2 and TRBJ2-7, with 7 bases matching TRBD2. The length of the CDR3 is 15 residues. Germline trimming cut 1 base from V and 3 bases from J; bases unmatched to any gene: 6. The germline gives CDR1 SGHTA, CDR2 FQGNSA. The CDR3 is CASSLVDERGYEQYF. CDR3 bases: TGTGCCAGCAGCTTAGTTGATGAGCGGGGCTACGAGCAGTACTTC.

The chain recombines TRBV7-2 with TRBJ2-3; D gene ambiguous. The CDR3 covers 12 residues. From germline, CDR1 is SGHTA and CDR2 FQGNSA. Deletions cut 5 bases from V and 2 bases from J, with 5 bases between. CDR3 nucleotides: TGTGCCAGCAGCATACTCACAGATACGCAGTATTTT. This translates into CASSILTDTQYF.

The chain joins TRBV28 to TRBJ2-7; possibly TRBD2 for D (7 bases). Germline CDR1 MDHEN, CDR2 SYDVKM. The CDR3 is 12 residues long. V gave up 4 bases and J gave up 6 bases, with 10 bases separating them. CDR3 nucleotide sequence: TGTGCCAGCAGTTCGGGGGGCGGCGAGCAGTACTTC. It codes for CASSSGGGEQYF.

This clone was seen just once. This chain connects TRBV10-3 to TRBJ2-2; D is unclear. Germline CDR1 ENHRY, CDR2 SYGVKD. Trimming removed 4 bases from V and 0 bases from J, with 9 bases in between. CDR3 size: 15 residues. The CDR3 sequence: CAISVGFPNTGELFF. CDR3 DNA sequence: TGTGCCATCAGTGTAGGATTTCCGAACACCGGGGAGCTGTTTTTT.

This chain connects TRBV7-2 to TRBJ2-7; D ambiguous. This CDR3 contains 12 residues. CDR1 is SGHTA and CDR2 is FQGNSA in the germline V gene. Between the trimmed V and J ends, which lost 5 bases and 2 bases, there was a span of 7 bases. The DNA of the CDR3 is TGTGCCAGCAGCCCGAGCCCCTACGAGCAGTACTTC. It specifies CASSPSPYEQYF.

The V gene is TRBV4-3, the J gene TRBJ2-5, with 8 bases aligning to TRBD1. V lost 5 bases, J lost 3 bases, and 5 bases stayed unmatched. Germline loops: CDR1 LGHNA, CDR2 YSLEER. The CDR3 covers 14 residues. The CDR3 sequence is CASSYGQGEETQYF. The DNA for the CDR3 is TGCGCCAGCAGCTACGGACAGGGAGAAGAGACCCAGTACTTC.

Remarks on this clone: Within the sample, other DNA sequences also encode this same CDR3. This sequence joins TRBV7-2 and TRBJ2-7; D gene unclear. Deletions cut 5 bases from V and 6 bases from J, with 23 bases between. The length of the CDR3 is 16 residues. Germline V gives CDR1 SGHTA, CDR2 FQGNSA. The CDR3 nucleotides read TGTGCCAGCAGCCTACTTTTAGGGCTAAAATTTGGCGAGCAGTACTTC. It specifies CASSLLLGLKFGEQYF.

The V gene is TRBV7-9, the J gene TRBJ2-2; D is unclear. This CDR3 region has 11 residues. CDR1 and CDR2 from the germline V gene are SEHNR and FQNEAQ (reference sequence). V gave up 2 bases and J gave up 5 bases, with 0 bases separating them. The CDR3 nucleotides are TGTGCCAGCAGCTTAACCGGGGAGCTGTTTTTT. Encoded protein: CASSLTGELFF.

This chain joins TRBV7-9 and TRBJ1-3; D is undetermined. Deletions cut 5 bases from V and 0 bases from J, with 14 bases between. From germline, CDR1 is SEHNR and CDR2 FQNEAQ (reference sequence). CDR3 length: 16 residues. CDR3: CASSPERGTSGNTIYF. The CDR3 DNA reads TGTGCCAGCAGCCCGGAGAGAGGCACCTCTGGAAACACCATATATTTT.